The 18 T cell receptor beta chains listed next were all sequenced from one sample in a study of blood T cell repertoires in COVID-19. The table came from immunoSEQ multiplex PCR; TCRdb's copy has only in-frame clones and leaves some out. This table holds 350,000 or so clones, 65% to 90% found once. The sequenced sample consisted of PBMCs or T cells enriched from blood (not recorded which). These receptors were collected from a middle-aged woman with acute COVID-19.

This sequence joins TRBV6-6 and TRBJ1-1, with D possibly being TRBD1 (6 bases). V was shortened by 0 bases and J by 1 base, with 9 bases between the two germline ends. The CDR3 length is 15 residues. CDR1 and CDR2 (germline): MNHNY, SVGAGI (reference sequence). The CDR3 bases are TGTGCCAGCAGTTACTCAGGGGGTAGGAACACTGAAGCTTTCTTT. Residues: CASSYSGGRNTEAFF.

This chain joins TRBV27 and TRBJ2-2, with 7 bases matching TRBD2. Germline loops: CDR1 MNHEY, CDR2 SMNVEV (reference sequence). The CDR3 extends over 16 amino acids. V was clipped by 4 bases and J by 3 bases; unmatched bases: 8. In nucleotides, the CDR3 is TGTGCCAGCAGTTCGCTGCGGGGGTTCGACACCGGGGAGCTGTTTTTT. Its protein product is CASSSLRGFDTGELFF.

This chain links TRBV11-2 with TRBJ2-5; TRBD2 might be the D (7 bases). Between the trimmed V and J ends, which lost 5 bases and 1 base, there was a span of 20 bases. Per the germline V gene, CDR1 is SGHAT and CDR2 is FQNNGV. This CDR3 is 17 amino acids long. The CDR3 here is CASSPDRLAVIQETQYF. CDR3 in DNA: TGTGCCAGCAGCCCTGACAGGCTAGCGGTCATCCAAGAGACCCAGTACTTC.

This chain joins TRBV4-3 and TRBJ2-1, with D hard to call. Germline CDR1 reads LGHNA; CDR2 reads YSLEER. CDR3 length: 12 amino acids. Trimming took 0 bases from V and 12 from J, leaving 9 bases between them. CDR3 nucleotide sequence: TGCGCCAGCAGCCAAGATAGAGTTGGGCAGTTCTTC. Protein sequence: CASSQDRVGQFF.

The V gene is TRBV2, the J gene TRBJ2-3, with D possibly being TRBD2 (6 bases). The CDR3 spans 17 residues. Germline CDR1 and CDR2: SNHLY and FYNNEI. Trimming stripped 4 bases from V and 0 bases from J, with 17 bases between. This CDR3 reads CASSVGGKVSSTDTQYF. CDR3 sequence (DNA): TGTGCCAGCAGTGTGGGGGGAAAAGTATCTAGCACAGATACGCAGTATTTT.

The chain recombines TRBV7-2 with TRBJ1-3; D might be TRBD1 (6 bases). V was shortened by 1 base and J by 8 bases, with 18 bases between the two germline ends. The CDR3 totals 16 residues. Germline-derived CDR1 and CDR2 are SGHTA and FQGNSA. DNA of the CDR3: TGTGCCAGCAGCTTAGTGGGCAGGGGATCAAGCTACACCATATATTTT. This codes for CASSLVGRGSSYTIYF.

The chain links TRBV4-2 to TRBJ1-5, with a tentative D call TRBD1 (6 bases). The CDR3 length is 15 residues. The ends were cut back, 5 bases at V and 4 bases at J, with 15 bases in the middle. The V gene's germline CDR1 is LGHNA and CDR2 YNFKEQ. The CDR3: CASSAPGVRNQPQHF. CDR3 sequence (DNA): TGTGCCAGCAGCGCCCCAGGGGTAAGGAATCAGCCCCAGCATTTT.

The J gene is TRBJ1-6, the V gene TRBV30; D perhaps matches TRBD1 (6 bases). The V gene lost 0 bases and the J gene lost 5 bases, with 14 bases spanning the gap. CDR1 GTSNPN and CDR2 SVGIG come from the germline V gene (reference sequence). The CDR3 has 16 amino acids. The CDR3 protein is CAWSVQGHQDNSPLHF. CDR3 DNA sequence: TGTGCCTGGAGTGTACAGGGACACCAGGATAATTCACCCCTCCACTTT.

The CDR3 reads CASSLASTGMNTEAFF. The CDR3, as DNA: TGTGCCAGCAGCTTAGCTTCGACAGGGATGAACACTGAAGCTTTCTTT. This rearrangement joins TRBV7-6 to TRBJ1-1; the match to TRBD1 covers 7 bases. CDR3 length: 16 residues. Per the germline V gene, CDR1 is SGHVS and CDR2 is FNYEAQ. Trimming took 0 bases from V and 0 from J; bases not matched to a gene: 4.

The chain joins TRBV5-4 to TRBJ2-5; 7 bases agree with TRBD2. CDR3 size: 13 residues. Germline V gives CDR1 SGHNT, CDR2 YYREEE (reference sequence). After removal of 1 base from V and 5 bases from J, the junction contained 2 bases not matched to a gene. CDR3 protein: CASSLKLAETQYF. The CDR3 bases are TGTGCCAGCAGCTTGAAACTAGCGGAGACCCAGTACTTC.

There are a few counts of this clone. This chain links TRBV7-3 with TRBJ2-1; weak D call: TRBD2 (6 bases). Germline CDR1 and CDR2: SGHTA and FQGTGA. This CDR3 has 12 residues. V gave up 4 bases and J gave up 8 bases, with 9 bases separating them. CDR3: CASSSTSYEQFF. DNA for the CDR3: TGTGCCAGCAGCTCTACTAGCTATGAGCAGTTCTTC.

The chain is built from TRBV6-5 and TRBJ2-3; TRBD1 agrees at 10 bases. Looked up from germline, CDR1 is MNHEY and CDR2 is SVGAGI. V lost 2 bases, J lost 2 bases, and 4 bases stayed unmatched. The CDR3 runs to 16 residues. The CDR3: CASSYGQGVNTDTQYF. DNA for the CDR3: TGTGCCAGCAGTTACGGACAGGGGGTTAACACAGATACGCAGTATTTT.

V usage is TRBV19 and J usage is TRBJ2-3; TRBD2 agrees at 7 bases. Trimming cost V 5 bases and J 0 bases; bases outside gene matches: 11. CDR1 and CDR2 from the germline V gene are LNHDA and SQIVND (reference sequence). CDR3 length: 17 amino acids. This CDR3 is CASSSLGMGGSTDTQYF. The CDR3 DNA reads TGTGCCAGTAGTTCCCTCGGGATGGGGGGGAGCACAGATACGCAGTATTTT.

The genes are TRBV18 and TRBJ2-7, with 9 bases aligning to TRBD2. There are 16 residues in the CDR3. V shed 4 bases, J shed 3 bases, and the junction held 10 bases outside the gene matches. The germline CDR1 and CDR2 sequences are KGHSH and LQKENI. Written as DNA, the CDR3 is TGTGCCAGCTCACTCCAAATGGGACTAGCCATCTACGAGCAGTACTTC. The encoded protein is CASSLQMGLAIYEQYF.

The genes are TRBV19 and TRBJ2-7, with 7 bases fitting TRBD2. With 7 bases clipped from V and 4 bases from J, the junction kept 13 bases outside the gene matches. The CDR3 is 15 amino acids. Looked up from germline, CDR1 is LNHDA and CDR2 is SQIVND (reference sequence). The CDR3 DNA reads as TGTGCCAGTAAAGGGGAGGGAGCGGGAAGATACGAGCAGTACTTC. Translated, it gives CASKGEGAGRYEQYF.

The chain links TRBV10-3 to TRBJ2-7, with 7 bases fitting TRBD2. Trimming removed 5 bases from V and 0 bases from J; junction bases left unmatched: 7. The germline V gene encodes CDR1 ENHRY and CDR2 SYGVKD. CDR3 length equals 15 residues. The CDR3 nucleotides read TGTGCCATCAGTACAGTAGCGGGTGGCTCCTACGAGCAGTACTTC. This codes for CAISTVAGGSYEQYF.

V gene TRBV5-1 combines with J gene TRBJ2-3; 7 bases match TRBD1. This CDR3 has 15 amino acids. V lost 4 bases and J lost 6; bases outside the gene matches: 11. Germline V gives CDR1 SGHRS, CDR2 YFSETQ. This CDR3 reads CASSRGPGSEDTQYF. CDR3 nucleotide sequence: TGCGCCAGCAGCAGGGGGCCGGGCTCCGAGGATACGCAGTATTTT.

V usage is TRBV7-9 and J usage is TRBJ2-5, with 11 nucleotides matching TRBD2. The CDR3 length is 16 residues. CDR1 and CDR2 (germline): SEHNR, FQNEAQ (reference sequence). V shed 3 bases, J shed 1 base, and the junction held 4 bases outside the gene matches. The CDR3 DNA reads as TGTGCCAGCAGCTTGACCGGGACTAGCGGCCAAGAGACCCAGTACTTC. It specifies CASSLTGTSGQETQYF.